The 6 T cell receptor beta chains below were found in one sample sequenced in a study of blood T cell repertoires in COVID-19. The data were produced by immunoSEQ multiplex PCR, yet TCRdb's version contains in-frame clones alone and is incomplete. The table has 230,000 or so clones, over 75% seen once. Source material: peripheral blood. The receptors here all came from a man between 35 and 55 years old with active or convalescent COVID-19.

The chain combines TRBV5-1 with TRBJ2-2, with TRBD1 matching over 9 bases. From germline, CDR1 is SGHRS and CDR2 YFSETQ. V dropped 2 bases and J dropped 5; count of bases not matched to a gene: 10. The length of the CDR3 is 17 residues. The CDR3 region has the DNA TGCGCCAGCAGCTTCGGAACCCCGGGACAGGGAACCGGGGAGCTGTTTTTT. Protein: CASSFGTPGQGTGELFF.

The chain is built from TRBV15 and TRBJ2-1, with D perhaps matching TRBD2 (5 bases). Germline V gene data show CDR1 as LNHNV and CDR2 as YYDKDF (reference sequence). Trimming stripped 0 bases from V and 8 bases from J, with 8 bases between. This CDR3 contains 13 residues. CDR3 nucleotides: TGTGCCACCAGCAGAGATCTGGAGGATGAGCAGTTCTTC. Its protein product is CATSRDLEDEQFF.

The CDR3 loop is CASNRQVTEAFF. The CDR3 DNA reads TGTGCCAGCAATCGACAGGTTACTGAAGCTTTCTTT. The chain joins TRBV2 to TRBJ1-1; a weak D match, TRBD1 (6 bases). CDR3 length: 12 residues. Germline-derived CDR1 and CDR2 are SNHLY and FYNNEI. V was clipped by 7 bases and J by 5 bases, with 11 bases between them.

The chain employs TRBV7-3 and TRBJ1-6, with D maybe TRBD1 (5 bases). The V and J ends lost 0 bases and 9 bases respectively, with 6 bases between them. Germline lookup yields CDR1 SGHTA and CDR2 FQGTGA. This CDR3 has 13 amino acids. The CDR3 sequence is CASSLTQGSPLHF. CDR3 bases: TGTGCCAGCAGCTTAACTCAGGGTTCACCCCTCCACTTT.

DNA for the CDR3: TGTGCCAGCAGTGAAGGGCAGGCCATCCTGTCTGGGGCCAACGTCCTGACTTTC. Protein: CASSEGQAILSGANVLTF. The chain has TRBV2 and TRBJ2-6, with D unresolved. This CDR3 has 18 amino acids. Germline CDR1 reads SNHLY; CDR2 reads FYNNEI. The ends were cut back, 1 base at V and 1 base at J, with 14 bases in the middle.

The chain recombines TRBV5-4 with TRBJ1-6; D remains ambiguous. This CDR3 region has 15 residues. Between the trimmed V and J ends, which lost 0 bases and 7 bases, there was a span of 11 bases. Germline lookup yields CDR1 SGHNT and CDR2 YYREEE (reference sequence). The CDR3 is CASSLEARRNSPLHF. The CDR3 DNA reads TGTGCCAGCAGCTTGGAGGCCCGGCGGAATTCACCCCTCCACTTT.